This TCR beta chain was recovered during a study of blood T cells in healthy people across ages. Study-level findings and limits: As naive T cell percentage varied, TCR beta diversity correlated strongly with it.

A second about 6 to 12 cycle PCR used barcoded and J-beta primers. Every cDNA molecule carried a tag from a template-switch adaptor bearing 12 random nucleotides. MiXCR, run by TCRdb on the 5' RACE reads, gives a single entry per CDR3 protein. The table shows over a million distinct CDR3 sequences, with less than 25% occurring only once. Worth noting for this clonotype: As yet, its antigen is unknown.

Trimming removed 1 base from V and 4 bases from J; junction bases left unmatched: 5. The CDR3 has 14 amino acids. The germline V gene encodes CDR1 SQVTM and CDR2 ANQGSEA. These data were also reused for a study on T cells of mothers and their children. That paper states: cDNA was made from all extracted RNA, approximately 1.4 ug per 15 ul. Each mother yielded more than 9 million TCR beta CDR3 reads. Each child yielded roughly 2.9 million reads.

V is TRBV29-1 and J is TRBJ2-5; 8 positions match TRBD1. The TCR sequence derives from a girl aged 2-15 years in good health. Input material: blood. The CDR3 sequence: CSVEAGQGAETQYF. CDR3 nucleotide sequence: TGCAGCGTTGAAGCCGGGCAGGGGGCAGAGACCCAGTACTTC.